This T cell receptor (beta chain) was identified in a study of T-cell reconstitution after alpha-beta-depleted transplantation in children. Points from the study as a whole: T-cell counts and diversity at one year following transplant were attributed mainly to newly produced T cells. Reportedly, only several hundred clones from non-depleted graft cells drove alpha-beta T-cell counts at about two months.

This clonotype was seen repeatedly, ten times or more. What it recognizes is unknown. This CDR3 contains 12 residues. J gave up 4 bases and V 6 bases, and 5 bases lay outside the gene matches. CDR1 and CDR2 from the germline V gene are DFQATT and SNEGSKA (reference sequence). The TCRbeta library was prepared with unique molecular identifiers. TCRdb ran MiXCR on the PCR reads and lists one entry per CDR3 protein. The table shows more than 500,000 distinct CDR3 sequences, with about an eighth occurring only once. Source: PBMCs, mostly from graft donor cells, taken 180 days after TCRalphabeta/CD19-depleted stem cell transplant. The receptor comes from a female patient aged 2-9 years who had a stem cell transplant for aplastic anemia, so the T cells may come from the graft donor. The chain joins TRBV20-1 to TRBJ1-1; 7 bases align to TRBD1. The CDR3 coding sequence is TGCAGTGCGCACAGGGGTGGCACTGAAGCTTTCTTT. Translation gives CSAHRGGTEAFF.